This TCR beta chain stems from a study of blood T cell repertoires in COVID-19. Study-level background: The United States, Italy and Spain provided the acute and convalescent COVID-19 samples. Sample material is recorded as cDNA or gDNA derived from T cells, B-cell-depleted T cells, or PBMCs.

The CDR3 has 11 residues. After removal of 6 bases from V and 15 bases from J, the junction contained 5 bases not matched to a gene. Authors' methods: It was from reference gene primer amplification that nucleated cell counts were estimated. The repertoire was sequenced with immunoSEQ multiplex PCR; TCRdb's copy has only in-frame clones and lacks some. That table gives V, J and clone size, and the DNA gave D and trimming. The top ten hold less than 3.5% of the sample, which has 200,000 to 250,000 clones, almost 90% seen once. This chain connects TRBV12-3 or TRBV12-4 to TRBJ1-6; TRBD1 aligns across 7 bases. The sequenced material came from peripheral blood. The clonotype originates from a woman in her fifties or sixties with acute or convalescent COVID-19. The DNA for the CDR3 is TGTGCCAGCAGCACAGGGGATTGCCTCCACTTT. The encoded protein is CASSTGDCLHF.